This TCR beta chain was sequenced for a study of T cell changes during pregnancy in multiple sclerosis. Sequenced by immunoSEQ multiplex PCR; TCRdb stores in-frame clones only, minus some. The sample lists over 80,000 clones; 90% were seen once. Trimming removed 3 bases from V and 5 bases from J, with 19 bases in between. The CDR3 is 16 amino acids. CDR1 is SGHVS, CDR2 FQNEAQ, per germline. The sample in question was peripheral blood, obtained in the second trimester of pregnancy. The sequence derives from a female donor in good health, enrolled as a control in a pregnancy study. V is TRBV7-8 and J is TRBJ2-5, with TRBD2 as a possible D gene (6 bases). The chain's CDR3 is CASSFVAGPWGETQYF. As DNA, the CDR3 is TGTGCCAGCAGCTTTGTGGCGGGGCCATGGGGGGAGACCCAGTACTTC.